This passage covers 26 T cell receptor beta chains from one sample sequenced in a study of T cells in Graves' hyperthyroidism and ophthalmopathy. RNA transcripts were the template for amplifying TCR beta CDR3 regions. Researchers ran a first-round RT-PCR on the TCR CDR3 using the HTBI primer set. One entry per CDR3 protein results from TCRdb running MiXCR on the multiplex PCR reads. The repertoire holds about 610,000 distinct CDR3 sequences, approximately 44% seen once, with about 8% in the top ten. Sequenced: peripheral blood or thyroid tissue (not recorded which). The source of these receptors is a woman between 18 and 29 years old with Graves' hyperthyroidism.

With regard to this clonotype: The germline gene is not matched at one end of the junction; a read error may be the cause. J is TRBJ2-6 and V is TRBV7-2; possibly TRBD1 or TRBD2 for D (7 bases each). The CDR3 spans 17 residues. Germline V gives CDR1 SGHTA, CDR2 FQGNSA. DNA for the CDR3: TGTGCCAGCAGCAATCAGGGGGGAGGGCCTGGGGACAACGTCCTGACTTTC. It is translated as CASSNQGGGPGDNVLTF.

This clonotype was picked up many times. This chain joins TRBV9 and TRBJ2-7; no reliable D call. This CDR3 region has 14 residues. Looked up from germline, CDR1 is SGDLS and CDR2 is YYNGEE. V was shortened by 4 bases and J by 2 bases, with 13 bases between the two germline ends. Here the CDR3 DNA reads TGTGCCAGCAGCATCGATGCTATAACCTACGAGCAGTACTTC. It encodes CASSIDAITYEQYF.

This clonotype was detected many times. The V call is TRBV24-1, the J call TRBJ1-2; D not resolved. V shed 5 bases and J shed 1 base, with 13 bases lying between them. Per the germline V gene, CDR1 is KGHDR and CDR2 is SFDVKD. The CDR3 runs 15 residues. The CDR3 spells CATSGLDGINYGYTF. The CDR3 nucleotides read TGTGCCACCAGTGGACTAGACGGGATTAACTATGGCTACACCTTC.

A remark on this clonotype: Because the CDR3 is missing its conserved closing phenylalanine or tryptophan, this is likely a read error. The chain is built from TRBV29-1 and TRBJ2-7; perhaps TRBD1 as D (6 bases). The V end lost 8 bases, the J end lost 4 bases, and 18 bases lay between the germline ends. Germline CDR1 and CDR2: SQVTM and ANQGSEA. The CDR3 length is 13 residues. As DNA, the CDR3 is TGCAGCTTAGTCCTGGGGGCTGGGTACGAGCAGTACCTC. This codes for CSLVLGAGYEQYL.

This chain links TRBV15 with TRBJ1-5, with 8 bases identical to TRBD1. Germline V gene lookup returns CDR1 LNHNV and CDR2 YYDKDF (reference sequence). The CDR3 contains 13 residues. The CDR3 loop reads CARDRGANQPQHF. CDR3 in DNA: TGTGCTAGAGACAGGGGCGCCAATCAGCCCCAGCATTTT.

This clonotype was seen more than once but under ten times. The chain couples TRBV4-1 to TRBJ1-3; D gene unclear. V shed 2 bases and J shed 0 bases, with 11 bases lying between them. This CDR3 contains 16 residues. Germline V lookup: CDR1 MGHRA, CDR2 YSYEKL. CDR3 sequence reads: CASSQQRTSSGNTIYF. The CDR3 DNA reads as TGCGCCAGCAGCCAACAGAGGACCTCCTCTGGAAACACCATATATTTT.

The V and J genes are TRBV7-8 and TRBJ2-6; a possible D gene is TRBD1 (5 bases). The CDR3 has 16 amino acids. The V end lost 5 bases, the J end lost 4 bases, and 15 bases lay between the germline ends. Germline CDR1 SGHVS, CDR2 FQNEAQ. This CDR3 is CASSQDQGAGANVLTF. Here the CDR3 DNA reads TGTGCCAGCAGCCAAGACCAGGGTGCCGGGGCCAACGTCCTGACTTTC.

This clonotype came up many times. The V and J genes are TRBV5-1 and TRBJ1-4; D gene ambiguous. V lost 0 bases to trimming and J lost 2 bases, with 5 bases between them. Germline V gene data show CDR1 as SGHRS and CDR2 as YFSETQ. The CDR3 is 14 amino acids. The CDR3, as DNA: TGCGCCAGCAGCTTGGGTGGCACTAATGAAAAACTGTTTTTT. The encoded protein is CASSLGGTNEKLFF.

This clonotype was counted many times. This chain uses TRBV6-2 or TRBV6-3 with TRBJ2-2; D is undetermined. Trimming took 7 bases from V and 4 from J, leaving 10 bases between them. This CDR3 spans 13 amino acids. The germline gives CDR1 MNHEY, CDR2 SVGEGT. DNA of the CDR3: TGTGCCAGCAACAGACACGGCACCGGGGAGCTGTTTTTT. It encodes CASNRHGTGELFF.

Regarding this clonotype: A much larger clone differs by one base, so this may be a read error. V gene TRBV7-2 combines with J gene TRBJ1-2, with 9 bases identical to TRBD1. The CDR3 is 16 amino acids. CDR1 and CDR2 from the germline V gene are SGHTA and FQGNSA. CDR3 residues: CASSHRPGQGAEGYAF. In nucleotides, the CDR3 is TGTGCCAGCAGCCACCGACCGGGACAGGGTGCGGAGGGCTACGCCTTC.

This clonotype was observed at least ten times. The rearrangement links TRBV6-5 to TRBJ1-5; D perhaps matches TRBD1 (6 bases). The CDR3 totals 16 residues. Germline V lookup: CDR1 MNHEY, CDR2 SVGAGI. With 7 bases removed from V and 1 base from J, the gap between germline ends came to 17 bases. In nucleotides, the CDR3 is TGTGCCAGCACCAAGGGGGGAGGAGGAAGCAATCAGCCCCAGCATTTT. As protein: CASTKGGGGSNQPQHF.

This clonotype was counted at least ten times. This chain joins TRBV7-9 and TRBJ1-5; no reliable D call. Trimming cost V 3 bases and J 4 bases, with 7 bases left between them. The germline gives CDR1 SEHNR, CDR2 FQNEAQ (reference sequence). This CDR3 has 13 amino acids. CDR3 DNA sequence: TGTGCCAGCAGCTTCACAGTAAATCAGCCCCAGCATTTT. This encodes CASSFTVNQPQHF.

This clonotype was seen many times. The chain joins TRBV4-1 to TRBJ2-7; 7 bases are shared with TRBD1. The CDR3 has 14 amino acids. Losses at the gene ends were 1 base for V and 5 bases for J; bases not matched to a gene: 5. CDR1 is MGHRA and CDR2 is YSYEKL in the germline V gene. Written as DNA, the CDR3 is TGCGCCAGCAGCCAAGCCGACAGGGCCCACGAGCAGTACTTC. Translation gives CASSQADRAHEQYF.

This chain uses TRBV20-1 with TRBJ2-1; 9 bases match TRBD1. The CDR3 consists of 13 residues. Germline CDR1 DFQATT, CDR2 SNEGSKA (reference sequence). V trimming: 6 bases; J trimming: 9 bases; junction bases outside the gene matches: 9. CDR3 sequence: CSAGQGTNTEQFF. The CDR3 DNA is TGCAGTGCAGGACAGGGGACTAACACTGAGCAGTTCTTC.

This clonotype was seen many times. V is TRBV12-3 or TRBV12-4 and J is TRBJ2-7; 9 bases match TRBD2. The V gene end was trimmed by 6 bases and the J gene end by 5 bases; junction bases not matched to a gene: 8. The CDR3 loop spans 14 amino acids. The CDR3 loop is CASSQTSGFNEQYF. CDR3 sequence (DNA): TGTGCCAGCAGCCAGACTAGCGGATTTAACGAGCAGTACTTC.

There are many counts of this clonotype. The chain couples TRBV11-3 to TRBJ2-7; D is possibly TRBD2 (6 bases). Germline-derived CDR1 and CDR2 are SGHNT and YENEEA. The CDR3 runs to 16 residues. V lost 1 base and J lost 0, with 13 bases in between. CDR3 coding DNA: TGTGCCAGCAGCTTAGTCGGAGGGATCAGCTCCTACGAGCAGTACTTC. Its translation is CASSLVGGISSYEQYF.

This rearrangement joins TRBV15 to TRBJ2-3, with TRBD2 matching 8 bases. Trimming removed 3 bases from V and 3 bases from J; junction bases left unmatched: 14. The V gene's germline CDR1 is LNHNV and CDR2 YYDKDF (reference sequence). The CDR3 length is 18 residues. The CDR3 DNA sequence: TGTGCCACCAGCAGTTACAGATCTAGCGGGCTGAATACAGATACGCAGTATTTT. Encoded protein: CATSSYRSSGLNTDTQYF.

This sequence joins TRBV24-1 and TRBJ2-2, with 7 bases lining up with TRBD1. CDR1 KGHDR and CDR2 SFDVKD come from the germline V gene. The CDR3 is 16 residues long. With V trimmed by 0 bases and J by 0 bases, 0 bases remained unmatched. The CDR3 nucleotides read TGTGCCACCAGTGATTTGGGGACAGCGAACACCGGGGAGCTGTTTTTT. Translation: CATSDLGTANTGELFF.

The CDR3: CASSADTLTDTQYF. As DNA, the CDR3 is TGTGCCAGCAGCGCTGACACACTCACAGATACGCAGTATTTT. This sequence joins TRBV9 and TRBJ2-3; D uncertain. The V end lost 3 bases, the J end lost 2 bases, and 10 bases lay between the germline ends. There are 14 residues in the CDR3. Germline lookup yields CDR1 SGDLS and CDR2 YYNGEE.

The V call is TRBV29-1, the J call TRBJ2-7, with D perhaps TRBD2 (6 bases). This CDR3 has 15 amino acids. V was trimmed by 7 bases and J by 4 bases, leaving 23 bases between them. Germline CDR1 reads SQVTM; CDR2 reads ANQGSEA. The chain's CDR3 is CSASSSGSGLYEQYF. In nucleotides, the CDR3 is TGCAGCGCCAGCAGCTCCGGTAGCGGCCTTTACGAGCAGTACTTC.

This clonotype was detected ten times or more. The chain has TRBV6-2 or TRBV6-3 and TRBJ1-6, with a weak D call TRBD1 (6 bases). Germline V CDR1 and CDR2: MNHEY, SVGEGT. V was trimmed by 2 bases and J by 10 bases, leaving 12 bases between them. This CDR3 comprises 14 residues. DNA of the CDR3: TGTGCCAGCAGTTACCAGGGGCGACGATCACCCCTCCACTTT. Amino acid sequence: CASSYQGRRSPLHF.

This clonotype was observed a handful of times. The rearrangement joins TRBV29-1 to TRBJ1-5; 7 bases are shared with TRBD1. The germline gives CDR1 SQVTM, CDR2 ANQGSEA. The CDR3 is 12 amino acids. Trimming took 7 bases from V and 14 from J; bases not matched to a gene: 14. The chain's CDR3 is CSATGEVNNEHF. CDR3 coding DNA: TGCAGCGCTACAGGGGAGGTCAACAATGAGCATTTT.

This clonotype was found many times. The J gene is TRBJ2-7, the V gene TRBV20-1; D possibly matches TRBD1 or TRBD2 (5 bases each). V was trimmed by 6 bases and J by 3 bases, leaving 12 bases between them. CDR1 DFQATT and CDR2 SNEGSKA come from the germline V gene (reference sequence). CDR3 length: 12 amino acids. CDR3 sequence (DNA): TGCAGTGCCCCCAGGGAGTTCTACGAGCAGTACTTC. Translated, it gives CSAPREFYEQYF.

This clonotype came up many times. V usage is TRBV2 and J usage is TRBJ1-5; 8 nucleotides align to TRBD1. Germline trimming cut 5 bases from V and 5 bases from J; bases unmatched to any gene: 8. Germline V gives CDR1 SNHLY, CDR2 FYNNEI. The CDR3 length is 15 residues. The CDR3 sequence: CASSNTGTGDQPQHF. The CDR3 nucleotides read TGTGCCAGCAGTAACACCGGGACAGGAGATCAGCCCCAGCATTTT.

The genes are TRBV20-1 and TRBJ2-5; 13 bases are a match to TRBD2. This CDR3 region has 11 residues. V trimming: 5 bases; J trimming: 13 bases; junction bases outside the gene matches: 4. Germline CDR1 reads DFQATT; CDR2 reads SNEGSKA (reference sequence). CDR3: CSAGTSGKRYF. The CDR3 DNA follows: TGCAGTGCTGGGACTAGCGGGAAAAGGTACTTC.

In regard to this clonotype: A much larger clone differs by one base, so this may be a read error. The J gene is TRBJ2-2, the V gene TRBV20-1; D possibly matches TRBD1 or TRBD2 (5 bases each). V was shortened by 6 bases and J by 6 bases, with 8 bases between the two germline ends. This CDR3 has 11 residues. CDR1 and CDR2 (germline): DFQATT, SNEGSKA (reference sequence). The CDR3 region has the DNA TGCAGTGCCCGGGACCCCGGGGAGCTGTTTTTT. It encodes CSARDPGELFF.